This TCR beta chain was captured in a study of blood T cell repertoires in COVID-19. Study at large: The origin of the acute and convalescent COVID-19 samples was the United States, Italy and Spain. Sources were T cells, B-cell-depleted T cells, or PBMCs; the material itself was cDNA or gDNA.

CDR1 is MDHEN, CDR2 SYDVKM, per germline. Deletions cut 2 bases from V and 2 bases from J, with 10 bases between. The CDR3 is 15 residues long. In the original processing: From reference gene primer amplification, estimates of nucleated cell counts were derived. Assay used: immunoSEQ multiplex PCR; TCRdb lists only in-frame clones, some missing. The DNA was the basis for D and trimming; V, J and clone size are from that table. The profile shows about 63,000 clones, roughly 92% of them singletons. V usage is TRBV28 and J usage is TRBJ1-5, with D uncertain. The receptor's source is a man in his fifties with active COVID-19. Material: peripheral blood. CDR3 region: CASSLTGYGNQPQHF. The CDR3 nucleotides read TGTGCCAGCAGTTTAACGGGGTACGGCAATCAGCCCCAGCATTTT.